These T cell receptor beta chains were read from a single sample in a study of T cell changes during pregnancy in multiple sclerosis. Measured with immunoSEQ multiplex PCR; TCRdb has only the in-frame clones, and not every one. The table includes some 60,000 clones, 85% to 95% detected once. Source: peripheral blood, taken in the first trimester of pregnancy. Receptor source: a female donor with multiple sclerosis, enrolled in a pregnancy study. Both conserved end residues are part of each CDR3. A D gene is named only where the DNA matches it firmly. Not all rows give a size; the values are once, few, many and, for expanded clones, a class.

j_gene	abundance	d_gene	v_gene	CDR3aa	CDR3nt
TRBJ2-4	NA	TRBD2	TRBV5-6	CASSFRTSGGEAKNIQYF	TGTGCCAGCAGCTTTCGGACTAGCGGGGGGGAGGCCAAAAACATTCAGTACTTC
TRBJ2-7	NA	TRBD1	TRBV11-2	CASSLVGRGTYEQYF	TGTGCCAGCAGCTTAGTCGGCAGGGGGACCTACGAGCAGTACTTC
TRBJ1-6	NA	NA	TRBV27	CASSLSWTAPNSPLHF	TGTGCCAGCAGTCTTTCCTGGACAGCCCCGAATTCACCCCTCCACTTT
TRBJ1-4	NA	NA	TRBV5-1	CASSLFQGNEKLFF	TGCGCCAGCAGCTTGTTTCAGGGGAACGAAAAACTGTTTTTT
TRBJ1-2	NA	NA	TRBV2	CASTLGGRDYGYTF	TGTGCCAGCACCCTCGGGGGGAGGGACTATGGCTACACCTTC
TRBJ2-3	NA	TRBD2	TRBV9	CASSSSPGGGAPDTQYF	TGTGCCAGCAGCTCGAGCCCGGGCGGGGGGGCACCAGATACGCAGTATTTT
TRBJ1-2	NA	TRBD1	TRBV7-6	CASSSVDRDGYTF	TGTGCCAGCAGCTCTGTAGACAGGGACGGCTACACCTTC
TRBJ2-4	NA	NA	TRBV11-2	CASSGGIQYF	TGTGCCAGCAGCGGCGGCATTCAGTACTTC
TRBJ1-5	NA	TRBD1	TRBV7-8	CASSSGGGRQPQHF	TGTGCCAGCAGCTCAGGGGGTGGACGGCAGCCCCAGCATTTT
TRBJ1-3	NA	NA	TRBV30	CAWSVGSGNTIYF	TGTGCCTGGAGTGTCGGCTCTGGAAACACCATATATTTT
TRBJ1-1	NA	TRBD1	TRBV19	CASMGTDRGWTEAFF	TGTGCCAGTATGGGGACTGACAGGGGGTGGACTGAAGCTTTCTTT
TRBJ1-2	NA	TRBD1	TRBV6-4	CASSEGLDRAYGYTF	TGTGCCAGCAGTGAAGGGTTGGACAGGGCCTATGGCTACACCTTC
TRBJ1-4	NA	TRBD1	TRBV19	CASTPWGQNNEKLFF	TGTGCCAGTACCCCCTGGGGACAGAATAATGAAAAACTGTTTTTT
TRBJ1-1	NA	TRBD1	TRBV30	CAWSVSRTGDTEAFF	TGTGCCTGGAGTGTAAGTCGGACAGGGGACACTGAAGCTTTCTTT
TRBJ1-1	NA	NA	TRBV11-2	CAISGEGRWTEAFF	TGTGCCATCTCCGGAGAGGGTAGGTGGACTGAAGCTTTCTTT
TRBJ2-5	NA	NA	TRBV6-1	CASSEGLRTGETQYF	TGTGCCAGCAGCGAAGGTCTGCGTACCGGAGAGACCCAGTACTTC
TRBJ1-2	NA	TRBD1	TRBV7-2	CASSQGTESIGYTF	TGTGCCAGCAGCCAAGGGACAGAGTCTATTGGCTACACCTTC
TRBJ1-6	NA	NA	TRBV9	CASSVGPPNSPLHF	TGTGCCAGCAGCGTAGGGCCCCCTAATTCACCCCTCCACTTT
TRBJ2-3	few	TRBD2	TRBV5-5	CASSDGTTDTDTQYF	TGTGCCAGCAGCGATGGGACTACAGACACAGATACGCAGTATTTT
TRBJ2-7	NA	NA	TRBV5-4	CASSYDRTYEQYF	TGTGCCAGCAGTTACGACAGAACCTACGAGCAGTACTTC
TRBJ2-1	few	TRBD1	TRBV9	CASTPWDRDGNEQFF	TGTGCCAGCACCCCCTGGGACAGGGATGGTAATGAGCAGTTCTTC
TRBJ2-5	NA	TRBD1	TRBV7-2	CASSLDRGETQYF	TGTGCCAGCAGCTTAGACAGGGGAGAGACCCAGTACTTC
TRBJ2-7	NA	NA	TRBV5-6	CASSSTPQAYEQYF	TGTGCCAGCAGCTCAACACCACAGGCCTACGAGCAGTACTTC
TRBJ2-3	NA	TRBD2	TRBV5-6	CASSLAASGVTDTQYF	TGTGCCAGCAGCTTGGCCGCTAGCGGCGTTACAGATACGCAGTATTTT
TRBJ1-2	NA	NA	TRBV4-2	CASSPGEGRYGYTF	TGTGCCAGCAGCCCTGGAGAGGGCAGGTATGGCTACACCTTC
TRBJ2-1	NA	TRBD2	TRBV11-2	CASRSTSGDNEQFF	TGTGCCAGCAGGAGTACTAGCGGGGACAATGAGCAGTTCTTC
TRBJ2-7	NA	NA	TRBV7-9	CASSFDLDEQYF	TGTGCCAGCAGCTTCGACTTAGACGAGCAGTACTTC
TRBJ2-3	NA	TRBD2	TRBV19	CASRSRGESTDTQYF	TGTGCCAGTAGGTCACGGGGGGAGTCCACAGATACGCAGTATTTT
TRBJ2-7	NA	TRBD1	TRBV27	CASSADREGYEQYF	TGTGCCAGCAGTGCGGACAGGGAAGGGTACGAGCAGTACTTC
TRBJ1-3	NA	NA	TRBV10-2	CASSRQGNAGNTIYF	TGCGCCAGCAGCAGGCAGGGGAATGCTGGAAACACCATATATTTT
TRBJ1-2	NA	TRBD1	TRBV6-5	CASRKTGVGYTF	TGTGCCAGCAGGAAGACAGGGGTCGGCTACACCTTC
TRBJ2-7	NA	NA	TRBV12-5	CASGLSRGSGVYEQYF	TGTGCTAGTGGTTTGTCCAGGGGAAGTGGCGTCTACGAGCAGTACTTC
TRBJ1-2	NA	TRBD1	TRBV11-2	CASSSSGGSYGYTF	TGTGCCAGCAGCAGCTCAGGGGGCAGCTATGGCTACACCTTC
TRBJ1-5	NA	NA	TRBV5-4	CASSLGLYEGNQPQHF	TGTGCCAGCAGCCTGGGACTCTATGAGGGCAATCAGCCCCAGCATTTT